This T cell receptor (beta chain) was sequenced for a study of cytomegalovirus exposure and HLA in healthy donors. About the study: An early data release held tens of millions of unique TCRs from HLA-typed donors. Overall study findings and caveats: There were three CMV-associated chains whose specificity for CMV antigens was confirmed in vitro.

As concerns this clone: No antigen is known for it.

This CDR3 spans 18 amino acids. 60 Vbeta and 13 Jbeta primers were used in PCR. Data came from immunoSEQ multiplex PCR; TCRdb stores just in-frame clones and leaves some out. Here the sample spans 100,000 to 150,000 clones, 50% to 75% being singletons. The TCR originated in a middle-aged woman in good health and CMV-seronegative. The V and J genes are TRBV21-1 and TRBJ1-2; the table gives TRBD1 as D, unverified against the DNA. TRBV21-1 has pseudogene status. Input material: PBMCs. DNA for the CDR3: TGTGCCAGCAGCAAAGGCCAGGGGTGTCAAAGCTGGGCCTATGGCTACACCTTC. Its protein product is CASSKGQGCQSWAYGYTF.